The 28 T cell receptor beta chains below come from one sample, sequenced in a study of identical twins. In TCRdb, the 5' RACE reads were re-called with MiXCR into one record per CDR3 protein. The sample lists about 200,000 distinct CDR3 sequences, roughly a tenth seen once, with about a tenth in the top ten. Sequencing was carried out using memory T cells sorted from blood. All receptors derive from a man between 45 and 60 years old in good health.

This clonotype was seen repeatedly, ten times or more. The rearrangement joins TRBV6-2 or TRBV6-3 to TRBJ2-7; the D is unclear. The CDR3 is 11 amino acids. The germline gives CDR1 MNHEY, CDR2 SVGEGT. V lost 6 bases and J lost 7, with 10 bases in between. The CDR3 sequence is CASSYPEEQYF. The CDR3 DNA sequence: TGTGCCAGCAGCTACCCTGAGGAGCAGTACTTC.

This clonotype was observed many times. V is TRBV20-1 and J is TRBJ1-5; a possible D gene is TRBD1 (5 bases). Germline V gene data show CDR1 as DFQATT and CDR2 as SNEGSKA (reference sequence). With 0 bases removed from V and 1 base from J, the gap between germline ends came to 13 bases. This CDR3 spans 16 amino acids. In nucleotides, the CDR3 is TGCAGTGCTAGAGATCGAGAAAGGGGAAGCAATCAGCCCCAGCATTTT. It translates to CSARDRERGSNQPQHF.

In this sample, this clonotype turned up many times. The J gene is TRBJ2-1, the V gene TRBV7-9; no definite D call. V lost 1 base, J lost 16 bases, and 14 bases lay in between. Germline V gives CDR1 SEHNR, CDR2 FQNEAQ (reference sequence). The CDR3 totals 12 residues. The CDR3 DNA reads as TGTGCCAGCAGCTTAGGGGATAGCTCCAGCTTCTTC. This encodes CASSLGDSSSFF.

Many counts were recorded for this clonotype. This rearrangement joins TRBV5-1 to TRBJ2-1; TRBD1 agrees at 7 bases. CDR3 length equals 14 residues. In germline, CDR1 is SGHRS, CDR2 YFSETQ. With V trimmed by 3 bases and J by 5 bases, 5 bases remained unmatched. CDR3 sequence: CASSSGTANNEQFF. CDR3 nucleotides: TGCGCCAGCAGCTCCGGGACAGCTAACAATGAGCAGTTCTTC.

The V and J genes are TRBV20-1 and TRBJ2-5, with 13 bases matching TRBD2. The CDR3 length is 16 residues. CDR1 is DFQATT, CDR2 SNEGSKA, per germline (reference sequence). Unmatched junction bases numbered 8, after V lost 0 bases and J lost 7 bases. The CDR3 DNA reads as TGCAGTGCTAGAGATAATAGACTAGCGGGAGGTGGGACCCAGTACTTC. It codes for CSARDNRLAGGGTQYF.

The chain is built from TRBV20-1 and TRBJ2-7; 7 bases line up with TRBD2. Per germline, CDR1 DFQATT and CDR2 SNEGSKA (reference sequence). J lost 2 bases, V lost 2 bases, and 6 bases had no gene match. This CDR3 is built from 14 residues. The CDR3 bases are TGCAGTGCTAGACCAGCGGGATCCGCCTACGAGCAGTACTTC. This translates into CSARPAGSAYEQYF.

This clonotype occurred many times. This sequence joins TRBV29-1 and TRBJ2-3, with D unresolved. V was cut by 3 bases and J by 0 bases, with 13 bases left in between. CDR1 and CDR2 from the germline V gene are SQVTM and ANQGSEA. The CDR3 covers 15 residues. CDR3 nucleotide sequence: TGCAGCGTTGAGATGCGTGGATTTAGCACAGATACGCAGTATTTT. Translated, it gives CSVEMRGFSTDTQYF.

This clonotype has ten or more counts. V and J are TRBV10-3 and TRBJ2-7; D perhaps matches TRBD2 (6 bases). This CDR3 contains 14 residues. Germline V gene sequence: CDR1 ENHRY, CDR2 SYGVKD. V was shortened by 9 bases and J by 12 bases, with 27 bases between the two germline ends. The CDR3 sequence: CAIQRGVDSLVVYF. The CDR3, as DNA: TGTGCCATTCAGCGCGGGGTAGACAGTCTAGTGGTGTACTTC.

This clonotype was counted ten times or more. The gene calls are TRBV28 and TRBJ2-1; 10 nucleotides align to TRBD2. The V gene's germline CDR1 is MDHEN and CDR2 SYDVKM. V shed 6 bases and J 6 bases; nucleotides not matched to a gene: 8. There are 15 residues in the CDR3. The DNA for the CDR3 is TGTGCCAGCAGACCCGGAATAGCGGGAGGCAATGAGCAGTTCTTC. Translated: CASRPGIAGGNEQFF.

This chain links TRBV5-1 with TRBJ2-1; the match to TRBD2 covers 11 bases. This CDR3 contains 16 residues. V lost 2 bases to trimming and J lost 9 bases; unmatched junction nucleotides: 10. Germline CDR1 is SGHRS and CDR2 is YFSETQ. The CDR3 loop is CASSFGAGLAATEQFF. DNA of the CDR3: TGCGCCAGCAGCTTCGGGGCGGGACTAGCGGCAACTGAGCAGTTCTTC.

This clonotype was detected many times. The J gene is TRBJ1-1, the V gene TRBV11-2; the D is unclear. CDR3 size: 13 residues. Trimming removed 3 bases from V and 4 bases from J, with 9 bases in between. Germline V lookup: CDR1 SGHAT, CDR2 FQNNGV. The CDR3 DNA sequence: TGTGCCAGCAGCTTTAGGATGGGCACTGAAGCTTTCTTT. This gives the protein CASSFRMGTEAFF. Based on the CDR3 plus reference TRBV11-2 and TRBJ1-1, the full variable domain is EAGVAQSPRYKIIEKRQSVAFWCNPISGHATLYWYQQILGQGPKLLIQFQNNGVVDDSQLPKDRFSAERLKGVDSTLKIQPAKLEDSAVYLCASSFRMGTEAFFGQGTRLTVV.

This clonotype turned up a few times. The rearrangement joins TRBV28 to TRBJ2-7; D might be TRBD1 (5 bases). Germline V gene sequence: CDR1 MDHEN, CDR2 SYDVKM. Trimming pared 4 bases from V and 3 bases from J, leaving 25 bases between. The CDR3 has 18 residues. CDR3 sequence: CASSSALSTGPRYYEQYF. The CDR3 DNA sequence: TGTGCCAGCAGTTCCGCCCTTTCAACAGGCCCCCGCTACTACGAGCAGTACTTC.

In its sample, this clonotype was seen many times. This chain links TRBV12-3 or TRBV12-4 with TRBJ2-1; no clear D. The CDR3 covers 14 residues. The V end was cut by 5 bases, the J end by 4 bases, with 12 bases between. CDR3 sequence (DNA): TGTGCCAGCAGTCAAGGGTTGGTTTACAATGAGCAGTTCTTC. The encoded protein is CASSQGLVYNEQFF.

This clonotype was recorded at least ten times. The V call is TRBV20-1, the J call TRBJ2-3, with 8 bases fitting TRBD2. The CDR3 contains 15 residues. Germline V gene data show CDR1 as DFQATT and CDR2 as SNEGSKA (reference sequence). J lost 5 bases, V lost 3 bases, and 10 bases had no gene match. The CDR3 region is CSASGRGGGGDTQYF. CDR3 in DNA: TGCAGTGCTAGTGGCCGGGGGGGCGGAGGAGATACGCAGTATTTT.

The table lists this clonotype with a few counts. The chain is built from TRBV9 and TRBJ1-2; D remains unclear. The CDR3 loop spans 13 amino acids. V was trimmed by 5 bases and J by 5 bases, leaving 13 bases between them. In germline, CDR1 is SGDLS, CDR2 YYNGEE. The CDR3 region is CASRNAGVYGYTF. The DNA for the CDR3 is TGTGCCAGCAGAAATGCCGGAGTGTATGGCTACACCTTC.

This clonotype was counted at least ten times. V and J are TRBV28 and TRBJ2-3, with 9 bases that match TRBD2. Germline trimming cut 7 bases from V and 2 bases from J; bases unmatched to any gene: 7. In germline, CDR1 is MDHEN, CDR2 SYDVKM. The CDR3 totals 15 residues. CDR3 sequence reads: CASTEASGNTDTQYF. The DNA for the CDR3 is TGTGCCAGCACGGAGGCTAGCGGGAACACAGATACGCAGTATTTT.

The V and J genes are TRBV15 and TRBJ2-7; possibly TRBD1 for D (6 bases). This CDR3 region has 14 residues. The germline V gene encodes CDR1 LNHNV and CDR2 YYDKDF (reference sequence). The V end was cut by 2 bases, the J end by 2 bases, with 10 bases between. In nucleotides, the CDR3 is TGTGCCACCAGCAGACAGGACAGCACCTACGAGCAGTACTTC. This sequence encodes CATSRQDSTYEQYF.

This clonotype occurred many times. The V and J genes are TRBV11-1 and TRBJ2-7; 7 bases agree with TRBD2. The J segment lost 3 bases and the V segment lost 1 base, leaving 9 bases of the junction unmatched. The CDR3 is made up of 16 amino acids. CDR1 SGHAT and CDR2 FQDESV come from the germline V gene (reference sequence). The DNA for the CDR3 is TGTGCCAGCAGCTTAGTCGCTAGCGGAGACTTCTACGAGCAGTACTTC. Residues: CASSLVASGDFYEQYF.

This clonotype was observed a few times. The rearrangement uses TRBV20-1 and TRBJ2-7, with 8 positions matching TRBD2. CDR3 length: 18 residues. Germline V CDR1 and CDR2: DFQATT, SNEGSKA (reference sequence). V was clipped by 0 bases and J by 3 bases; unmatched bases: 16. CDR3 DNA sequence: TGCAGTGCTAGAGATCACCTTGGACTAGCTCGAGGCTTCTACGAGCAGTACTTC. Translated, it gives CSARDHLGLARGFYEQYF.

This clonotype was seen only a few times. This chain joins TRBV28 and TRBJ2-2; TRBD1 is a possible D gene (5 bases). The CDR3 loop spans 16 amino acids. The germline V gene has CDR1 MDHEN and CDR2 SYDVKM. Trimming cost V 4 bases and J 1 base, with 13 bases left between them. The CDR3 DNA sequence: TGTGCCAGCAGTTCTAGGGCAGGGATGAACACCGGGGAGCTGTTTTTT. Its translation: CASSSRAGMNTGELFF.

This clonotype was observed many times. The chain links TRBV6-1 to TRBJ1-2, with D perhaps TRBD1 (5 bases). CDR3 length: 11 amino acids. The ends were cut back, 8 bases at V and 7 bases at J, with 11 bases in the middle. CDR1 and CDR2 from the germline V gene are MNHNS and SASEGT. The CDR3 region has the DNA TGTGCCAGCGACAGTTTCGGTGGCTACACCTTC. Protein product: CASDSFGGYTF.

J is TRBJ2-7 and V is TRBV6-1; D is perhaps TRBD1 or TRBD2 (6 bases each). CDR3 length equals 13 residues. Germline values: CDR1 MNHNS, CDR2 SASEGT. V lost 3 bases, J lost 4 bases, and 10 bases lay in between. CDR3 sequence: CASSEGGSYEQYF. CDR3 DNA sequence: TGTGCCAGCAGTGAGGGGGGCTCGTACGAGCAGTACTTC.

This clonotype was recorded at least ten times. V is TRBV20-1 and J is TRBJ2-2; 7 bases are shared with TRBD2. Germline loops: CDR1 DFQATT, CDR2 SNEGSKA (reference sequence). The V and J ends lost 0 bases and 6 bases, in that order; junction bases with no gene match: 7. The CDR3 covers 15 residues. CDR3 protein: CSAREPSGTAGELFF. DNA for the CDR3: TGCAGTGCTAGAGAGCCTAGCGGCACGGCCGGGGAGCTGTTTTTT.

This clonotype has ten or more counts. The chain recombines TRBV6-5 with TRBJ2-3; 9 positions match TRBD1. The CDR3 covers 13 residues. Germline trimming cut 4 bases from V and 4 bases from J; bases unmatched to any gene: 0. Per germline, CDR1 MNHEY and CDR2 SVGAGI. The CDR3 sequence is CASSWTGADTQYF. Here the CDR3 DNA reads TGTGCCAGCAGTTGGACAGGGGCAGATACGCAGTATTTT.

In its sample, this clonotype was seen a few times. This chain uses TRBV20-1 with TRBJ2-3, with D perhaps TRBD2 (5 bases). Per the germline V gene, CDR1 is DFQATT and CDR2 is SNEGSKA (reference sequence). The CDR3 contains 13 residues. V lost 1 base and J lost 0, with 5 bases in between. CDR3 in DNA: TGCAGTGCTAGAGGGACTAGCACAGATACGCAGTATTTT. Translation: CSARGTSTDTQYF.

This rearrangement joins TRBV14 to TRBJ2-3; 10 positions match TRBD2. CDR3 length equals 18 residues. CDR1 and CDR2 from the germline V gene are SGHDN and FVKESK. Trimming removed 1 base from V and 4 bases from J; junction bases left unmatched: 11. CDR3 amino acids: CASSQGFGSGGAADTQYF. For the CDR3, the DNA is TGTGCCAGCAGCCAAGGCTTCGGAAGCGGGGGGGCCGCAGATACGCAGTATTTT.

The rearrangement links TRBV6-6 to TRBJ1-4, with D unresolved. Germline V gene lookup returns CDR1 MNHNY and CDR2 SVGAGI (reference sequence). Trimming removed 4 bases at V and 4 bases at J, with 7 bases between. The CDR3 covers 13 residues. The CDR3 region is CASSFQLNEKLFF. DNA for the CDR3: TGTGCCAGCAGTTTTCAGCTTAATGAAAAACTGTTTTTT.

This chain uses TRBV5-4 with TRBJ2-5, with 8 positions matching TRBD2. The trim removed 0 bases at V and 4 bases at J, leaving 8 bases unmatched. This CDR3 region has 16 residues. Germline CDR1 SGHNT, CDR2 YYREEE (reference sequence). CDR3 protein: CASSLAGGQTRETQYF. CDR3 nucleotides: TGTGCCAGCAGCTTGGCGGGAGGGCAAACGAGAGAGACCCAGTACTTC.